The next 15 T cell receptor beta chains were all read from a single sample in a study of CD8 T cells in ankylosing spondylitis. Via MiXCR, TCRdb re-called the 5' RACE reads, giving one row per CDR3 protein. In the table there are 300,000 to 400,000 distinct CDR3 sequences, around a tenth of which are singletons. The sequencing sample was made of blood, either unsorted or a sorted T cell fraction (not recorded which). The receptors here all came from a female donor with ankylosing spondylitis or in good health (not recorded which).

The sample holds a few counts of this clonotype. The V and J genes are TRBV12-3 or TRBV12-4 and TRBJ1-3; 7 positions agree with TRBD1. The CDR3 runs 14 residues. The ends lost 5 bases at V and 3 bases at J; junction bases unmatched: 4. The CDR3 region has the DNA TGTGCCAGCAGTGTAGGGGGCGGTGGAAACACCATATATTTT. As protein: CASSVGGGGNTIYF.

The rearrangement joins TRBV7-3 to TRBJ2-7; 7 nucleotides line up with TRBD1. This CDR3 is built from 14 residues. The trim removed 5 bases at V and 2 bases at J, leaving 6 bases unmatched. Germline CDR1 is SGHTA and CDR2 is FQGTGA. The CDR3 loop reads CASSAGTEPYEQYF. The CDR3 nucleotides read TGTGCCAGCAGCGCCGGGACAGAACCCTACGAGCAGTACTTC.

This clonotype was counted many times. This sequence joins TRBV10-3 and TRBJ1-6; D perhaps matches TRBD1 (5 bases). Trimming took off 11 bases at V and 9 bases at J, with 23 bases between the two ends. Germline lookup yields CDR1 ENHRY and CDR2 SYGVKD. The length of the CDR3 is 15 residues. The chain's CDR3 is CAAGRESLQGSPLHF. CDR3 DNA: TGTGCCGCAGGCCGAGAGAGCCTGCAGGGTTCACCCCTCCACTTT.

This clonotype was found many times. This chain uses TRBV12-3 or TRBV12-4 with TRBJ2-3; D perhaps matches TRBD1 (6 bases). CDR3 length equals 12 residues. With 7 bases removed from V and 6 bases from J, the gap between germline ends came to 11 bases. The CDR3 DNA follows: TGTGCCAGCACCCCGAGGGGGGATACGCAGTATTTT. This translates into CASTPRGDTQYF.

V gene TRBV9 combines with J gene TRBJ2-6; D gene unclear. The germline V and J ends were trimmed by 0 bases and 0 bases, with 10 bases remaining between them. CDR3 length: 17 residues. Germline CDR1 is SGDLS and CDR2 is YYNGEE. CDR3 coding DNA: TGTGCCAGCAGCGTAGCTGACGTCAGCTCTGGGGCCAACGTCCTGACTTTC. It specifies CASSVADVSSGANVLTF.

This clonotype was seen a few times. V usage is TRBV5-1 and J usage is TRBJ2-1, with TRBD2 matching 12 bases. V trimming: 4 bases; J trimming: 10 bases; junction bases outside the gene matches: 9. Germline-derived CDR1 and CDR2 are SGHRS and YFSETQ. This CDR3 has 15 residues. CDR3 residues: CASSATTSGSTEQFF. The CDR3 DNA follows: TGCGCCAGCAGCGCCACGACTAGCGGGAGCACCGAGCAGTTCTTC. Full variable domain (rest looked up from reference TRBV5-1 and TRBJ2-1): KAGVTQTPRYLIKTRGQQVTLSCSPISGHRSVSWYQQTPGQGLQFLFEYFSETQRNKGNFPGRFSGRQFSNSRSEMNVSTLELGDSALYLCASSATTSGSTEQFFGPGTRLTVL.

This clonotype was seen a few times. The chain combines TRBV11-2 with TRBJ2-2, with D possibly called TRBD1 or TRBD2 (5 bases each). This CDR3 is built from 16 residues. V lost 3 bases and J 0 bases, leaving 11 bases between the germline ends. Looked up from germline, CDR1 is SGHAT and CDR2 is FQNNGV. The CDR3 sequence is CASSLRGTPNTGELFF. The CDR3 DNA follows: TGTGCCAGCAGCTTGAGAGGGACCCCGAACACCGGGGAGCTGTTTTTT.

This clonotype was recorded a few times. The rearrangement links TRBV15 to TRBJ2-1; 8 bases line up with TRBD1. V was clipped by 4 bases and J by 5 bases; unmatched bases: 10. This CDR3 is 16 amino acids long. The germline V gene encodes CDR1 LNHNV and CDR2 YYDKDF (reference sequence). This CDR3 reads CATSITRTGSHNEQFF. CDR3 nucleotide sequence: TGTGCCACCAGCATCACCCGGACAGGGTCCCACAATGAGCAGTTCTTC.

This clonotype showed up many times. The chain uses TRBV7-9 and TRBJ2-2, with D hard to call. CDR1 and CDR2 from the germline V gene are SEHNR and FQNEAQ (reference sequence). V was clipped by 5 bases and J by 2 bases, with 18 bases between them. This CDR3 spans 17 amino acids. Here the CDR3 reads CASSTNPGRSNTGELFF. The CDR3 coding sequence is TGTGCCAGCAGCACTAATCCAGGACGGAGTAACACCGGGGAGCTGTTTTTT.

The table lists this clonotype with many counts. The V and J genes are TRBV12-3 or TRBV12-4 and TRBJ2-5; TRBD1 is a possible D gene (6 bases). There are 13 residues in the CDR3. Deletions cut 5 bases from V and 7 bases from J, with 14 bases between. CDR3 DNA: TGTGCCAGCAGTCCTAATCCCAGGGGGACCCAGTACTTC. Translated: CASSPNPRGTQYF.

The rearrangement links TRBV28 to TRBJ2-1; 9 bases match TRBD2. The CDR3 runs 16 residues. The germline gives CDR1 MDHEN, CDR2 SYDVKM. Trimming at V came to 4 bases and at J to 7 bases, leaving 11 bases not matched to a gene. CDR3 sequence (DNA): TGTGCCAGCAGTTCCCAGGGAGGACTAGCGTTAAATGAGCAGTTCTTC. The encoded protein is CASSSQGGLALNEQFF.

The chain is built from TRBV6-5 and TRBJ2-1, with TRBD1 as a possible D gene (5 bases). Germline-derived CDR1 and CDR2 are MNHEY and SVGAGI. Trimming removed 4 bases from V and 4 bases from J, with 14 bases in between. The CDR3 has 15 amino acids. For the CDR3, the DNA is TGTGCCAGCAGTTTGGGGCCGACAACTTACAATGAGCAGTTCTTC. It translates to CASSLGPTTYNEQFF.

This rearrangement joins TRBV20-1 to TRBJ2-5; D remains unclear. This CDR3 is 12 amino acids long. CDR1 is DFQATT and CDR2 is SNEGSKA in the germline V gene (reference sequence). V lost 3 bases and J 5 bases, leaving 10 bases between the germline ends. CDR3 region: CSASGVGETQYF. CDR3 nucleotides: TGCAGTGCTAGCGGAGTGGGGGAGACCCAGTACTTC.

The J gene is TRBJ1-5, the V gene TRBV5-4; 8 nucleotides align to TRBD1. CDR3 length equals 14 residues. Germline assignment: CDR1 SGHNT and CDR2 YYREEE (reference sequence). With V trimmed by 4 bases and J by 0 bases, 0 bases remained unmatched. CDR3 amino acids: CASSDRGSNQPQHF. CDR3 nucleotide sequence: TGTGCCAGCAGCGACAGGGGTAGCAATCAGCCCCAGCATTTT.

At least ten counts were recorded for this clonotype. The chain is built from TRBV7-2 and TRBJ2-2; unclear D gene. The CDR3 covers 12 residues. Trimming took 3 bases from V and 6 from J, leaving 5 bases between them. CDR1 is SGHTA and CDR2 is FQGNSA in the germline V gene. This CDR3 reads CASSFWAGELFF. The CDR3 region has the DNA TGTGCCAGCAGCTTTTGGGCCGGGGAGCTGTTTTTT.